What follows are 5 T cell receptor beta chains derived from one specimen sequenced in a study of cytomegalovirus exposure and HLA in healthy donors listed by TCRdb under 2017. The library relied on the immunoSEQ multiplex PCR assay. For the multiplex PCR, a mixture combining 60 forward primers for TCR Vbeta segments and 13 reverse primers for TCR Jbeta segments was used. The table comes from immuneACCESS by way of TCRdb, which keeps in-frame sequences with V and J called. Part of the clones is missing from these tables; in studies checked, under half for an unresolved V gene and the rest for unknown reasons. Recorded for this sample are approximately 150,000 clones; around 75% of them occurred a single time. The ten largest clones represent less than 3.5% of the sample. The source material was PBMCs. The receptors come from a woman in her thirties in good health and CMV-seronegative.

The chain is built from TRBV5-6 and TRBJ2-1, with 7 bases aligning to TRBD1. The CDR3 contains 15 residues. The trim removed 4 bases at V and 4 bases at J, leaving 8 bases unmatched. The germline gives CDR1 SGHDT, CDR2 YYEEEE. The CDR3, as DNA: TGTGCCAGCAGCCGGCGACAGGGTACTTACAATGAGCAGTTCTTC. Its protein product is CASSRRQGTYNEQFF.

The V and J genes are TRBV9 and TRBJ2-3, with D possibly TRBD2 on 5 matching bases. The CDR3 totals 15 residues. The germline gives CDR1 SGDLS, CDR2 YYNGEE. Deletions cut 3 bases from V and 4 bases from J, with 15 bases between. The CDR3 reads CASSAPGSSPDTQYF. CDR3 nucleotides: TGTGCCAGCAGCGCCCCAGGCTCTAGCCCAGATACGCAGTATTTT.

This clone showed up many times. The chain joins TRBV7-9 to TRBJ1-2; D gene ambiguous. V lost 6 bases to trimming and J lost 3 bases, with 17 bases between them. This CDR3 is 15 amino acids long. Germline CDR1 and CDR2: SEHNR and FQNEAQ (reference sequence). CDR3 sequence (DNA): TGTGCCAGCAGTCCCAACCTAAGGGAGGACTATGGCTACACCTTC. Amino acid sequence: CASSPNLREDYGYTF.

The J gene is TRBJ1-6, the V gene TRBV19; no clear D. The CDR3 consists of 15 residues. CDR1 and CDR2 (germline): LNHDA, SQIVND (reference sequence). Trimming stripped 3 bases from V and 3 bases from J, with 9 bases between. The CDR3 nucleotides are TGTGCCAGTAGTATGGTAGGGAGCTATAATTCACCCCTCCACTTT. Its translation is CASSMVGSYNSPLHF.

The chain recombines TRBV5-1 with TRBJ2-1, with TRBD1 identical over 8 bases. V was pared by 1 base and J by 8 bases, with 8 bases of the junction left unmatched. The CDR3 contains 15 residues. Germline-derived CDR1 and CDR2 are SGHRS and YFSETQ. The CDR3 region is CASSLSGQGLDEQFF. CDR3 DNA sequence: TGCGCCAGCAGCTTGTCAGGACAGGGTCTCGATGAGCAGTTCTTC.